This TCR beta chain was sequenced in a study of T cell repertoires in cytomegalovirus infection (dated by TCRdb to the late 2010s). Some background on the complete study: Peptide stimulations targeted recently identified HLA-C-restricted CMV epitopes, whose presentation resists viral immunomodulation, together with well-studied HLA-B-restricted epitopes. Donor HLA type was relevant to the analysis, as public TCR beta signatures indicated carriage of CMV infection together with the matching HLA type.

Regarding this clonotype: Its antigen remains unidentified. Per-base quality was not reported, and no clone a single base away is much larger than it.

The sample's treatment or condition label, decoded: in vitro stimulation with specific CMV peptide epitopes to enrich CMV-specific T cells. Instrument on record: Illumina HiSeq 1500. TCRdb itself trimmed the public reads at Q25 with fastp, ran MiXCR and retained productive beta chains. When rows share a CDR3 protein, they turn into one entry using the most common DNA and genes. This sample lists 550,000 to 850,000 distinct CDR3 sequences; about 33% were detected once. 18% of the sample is taken by the ten largest. What the study reported, not specific to this receptor: In both this cohort and an independent cohort of several hundred donors, the cumulative frequency of public TCR beta family members distinguished carriers of CMV infection plus the relevant HLA type. The ex vivo response was dominated by HLA-C-restricted CMV-specific TCR beta clonotypes, which also provided the single most frequent clonotype in two of eight donors.

Via the germline V gene (reference sequence), CDR1 is SGHNT and CDR2 YYREEE. Trimming takes 4 bases off V and 3 bases off J; junction bases not matched to a gene: 10. Taken from cysteine to phenylalanine, the CDR3 has 17 residues. The retained sequence is limited to the CDR3, 51 bases, with the frame set at the first base. This sequence uses TRBV5-4 and TRBJ2-7; 13 nucleotides in the junction match TRBD2. Sequencing was performed on cultured PBMCs, taken from culture after CMV antigen stimulation. The sequence was obtained from a human donor in good health (CMV status not recorded). Some clones in this sample may be carry-over from other donors' samples. The CDR3 amino acid sequence is: CASSLSGTSGKGYEQYF. The nucleotide sequence is given as TGTGCCAGCAGCCTGTCCGGGACTAGCGGGAAAGGCTACGAGCAGTACTTC.